Following are 23 T cell receptor beta chains from one sample sequenced in a study of blood T cell repertoires in COVID-19. Sequencing was performed with immunoSEQ multiplex PCR; in TCRdb, only in-frame clones are kept and a portion is missing. Of hundreds of thousands of clones detected, around 91% appear once; the ten largest clones hold around 16%. The sample was PBMCs or T cells enriched from blood (not recorded which). The receptors derive from a man aged 25 to 45 who had been exposed to COVID-19.

This sequence joins TRBV4-3 and TRBJ2-2; D not resolved. The CDR3 runs 14 residues. Trimming took off 0 bases at V and 6 bases at J, with 8 bases between the two ends. Germline V CDR1 and CDR2: LGHNA, YSLEER. CDR3 in DNA: TGCGCCAGCAGCCAAGATCACTCCGCCGGGGAGCTGTTTTTT. Protein product: CASSQDHSAGELFF.

This CDR3 is CASRSGDQPQHF. CDR3 DNA: TGTGCCAGCAGATCGGGGGATCAGCCCCAGCATTTT. J is TRBJ1-5 and V is TRBV2; the D gene is possibly TRBD1 (5 bases). Germline CDR1 SNHLY, CDR2 FYNNEI. CDR3 length: 12 residues. Trimming took off 6 bases at V and 5 bases at J, with 8 bases between the two ends.

This chain connects TRBV30 to TRBJ1-2; 7 bases match TRBD1. The CDR3 is 11 amino acids. The J segment lost 7 bases and the V segment lost 3 bases, leaving 2 bases of the junction unmatched. Germline V lookup: CDR1 GTSNPN, CDR2 SVGIG (reference sequence). The CDR3 sequence: CAWRTGPGYTF. CDR3 coding DNA: TGTGCCTGGAGGACAGGGCCTGGCTACACCTTC.

The chain employs TRBV7-2 and TRBJ1-6; D is perhaps TRBD1 (5 bases). The germline V and J ends were trimmed by 5 bases and 0 bases, with 20 bases remaining between them. Germline CDR1 reads SGHTA; CDR2 reads FQGNSA. The CDR3 is 19 residues long. The CDR3 here is CASSPNGGVPSSYNSPLHF. CDR3 bases: TGTGCCAGCAGCCCTAATGGAGGGGTCCCTAGCTCCTATAATTCACCCCTCCACTTT.

V gene TRBV6-5 combines with J gene TRBJ2-1; D remains ambiguous. Germline V gives CDR1 MNHEY, CDR2 SVGAGI. The CDR3 runs 14 residues. The germline V and J ends were trimmed by 5 bases and 3 bases, with 11 bases remaining between them. CDR3 DNA sequence: TGTGCCAGCAGTAACCGGTACCTCTACAATGAGCAGTTCTTC. Protein product: CASSNRYLYNEQFF.

The V and J genes are TRBV16 and TRBJ2-5; the D is unclear. CDR3 length: 13 residues. In germline, CDR1 is KGHSY, CDR2 FQNENV. V shed 4 bases and J shed 5 bases, with 11 bases lying between them. The CDR3 loop is CASSPIRVETQYF. CDR3 coding DNA: TGTGCCAGCAGCCCGATTCGAGTGGAGACCCAGTACTTC.

This chain's CDR3 is CASSPTGGSNQPQHF. The CDR3 DNA sequence: TGCGCCAGCAGCCCGACAGGCGGAAGCAATCAGCCCCAGCATTTT. The V gene is TRBV5-1, the J gene TRBJ1-5; a weak D match, TRBD1 (6 bases). The CDR3 totals 15 residues. V was pared by 4 bases and J by 1 base, with 12 bases between. The germline gives CDR1 SGHRS, CDR2 YFSETQ.

V is TRBV29-1 and J is TRBJ1-2, with a tentative D call TRBD1 (6 bases). CDR3 length: 11 amino acids. Looked up from germline, CDR1 is SQVTM and CDR2 is ANQGSEA. V was clipped by 6 bases and J by 6 bases, with 11 bases between them. The CDR3 nucleotides are TGCAGCGTGGAGGGGGGGGATGGCTACACCTTC. Translating it yields CSVEGGDGYTF.

The genes are TRBV5-1 and TRBJ2-1; 9 bases are shared with TRBD1. The ends lost 0 bases at V and 8 bases at J; junction bases unmatched: 3. The CDR3 has 14 amino acids. Germline V gives CDR1 SGHRS, CDR2 YFSETQ. The CDR3 region has the DNA TGCGCCAGCAGCTTGGTAACAGGGGGCGATGAGCAGTTCTTC. The encoded protein is CASSLVTGGDEQFF.

This clone came up a few times. The gene calls are TRBV10-3 and TRBJ2-7; TRBD2 matches at 7 bases. The CDR3 extends over 15 amino acids. The germline V gene encodes CDR1 ENHRY and CDR2 SYGVKD. The V and J ends lost 4 bases and 1 base, in that order; junction bases with no gene match: 7. The CDR3 loop is CAISAAGGGSYEQYF. The CDR3 bases are TGTGCCATCAGTGCTGCGGGCGGGGGATCCTACGAGCAGTACTTC.

This clone appeared a single time. This sequence joins TRBV12-3 or TRBV12-4 and TRBJ1-1; no clear D gene. The CDR3 contains 13 residues. Trimming shortened V by 3 bases and J by 3 bases, and 8 bases separated the two germline ends. In nucleotides, the CDR3 is TGTGCCAGCAGTTTTTGGGCAGACACTGAAGCTTTCTTT. It translates to CASSFWADTEAFF.

This chain links TRBV5-1 with TRBJ1-2, with D maybe TRBD1 (5 bases). CDR1 and CDR2 from the germline V gene are SGHRS and YFSETQ. The CDR3 spans 14 residues. V lost 4 bases, J lost 1 base, and 11 bases lay in between. The CDR3 nucleotides read TGCGCCAGCAGCGATCTCAGGGTTAACTATGGCTACACCTTC. Protein product: CASSDLRVNYGYTF.

The gene calls are TRBV30 and TRBJ1-2; tentatively, D is TRBD1 (6 bases). Between the trimmed V and J ends, which lost 3 bases and 5 bases, there was a span of 25 bases. CDR1 and CDR2 from the germline V gene are GTSNPN and SVGIG (reference sequence). CDR3 length: 17 amino acids. CDR3 DNA: TGTGCCTGGAGCCAACCCTTGACAGGCCGAGCTGGGTATGGCTACACCTTC. Amino acid sequence: CAWSQPLTGRAGYGYTF.

This sequence joins TRBV5-1 and TRBJ2-5, with no clear D. Germline CDR1 is SGHRS and CDR2 is YFSETQ. Trimming shortened V by 6 bases and J by 0 bases, and 9 bases separated the two germline ends. The CDR3 is 13 residues long. CDR3: CASNGENQETQYF. CDR3 bases: TGCGCCAGCAATGGTGAGAACCAAGAGACCCAGTACTTC.

This sequence joins TRBV29-1 and TRBJ2-3; D is unclear. The CDR3 runs to 10 residues. V lost 6 bases and J 6 bases, leaving 7 bases between the germline ends. In germline, CDR1 is SQVTM, CDR2 ANQGSEA. CDR3 in DNA: TGCAGCGTCCACACGGATACGCAGTATTTT. This sequence encodes CSVHTDTQYF.

The CDR3 spells CASTQEAGEYGYTF. CDR3 bases: TGTGCCAGTACCCAGGAGGCAGGGGAATATGGCTACACCTTC. The genes are TRBV19 and TRBJ1-2, with D maybe TRBD1 (6 bases). This CDR3 has 14 amino acids. V was trimmed by 7 bases and J by 5 bases, leaving 17 bases between them. Per germline, CDR1 LNHDA and CDR2 SQIVND (reference sequence).

The CDR3 protein is CASSPRQGAAYEQYF. The CDR3 bases are TGTGCCAGCAGTCCGCGACAGGGGGCCGCCTACGAGCAGTACTTC. The rearrangement links TRBV6-5 to TRBJ2-7, with 10 nucleotides matching TRBD1. There are 15 residues in the CDR3. V was pared by 5 bases and J by 2 bases, with 6 bases of the junction left unmatched. Germline CDR1 is MNHEY and CDR2 is SVGAGI.

The chain recombines TRBV30 with TRBJ2-7, with TRBD1 as a possible D gene (5 bases). V lost 6 bases to trimming and J lost 3 bases, with 9 bases between them. CDR3 length: 11 residues. Germline assignment: CDR1 GTSNPN and CDR2 SVGIG (reference sequence). Written as DNA, the CDR3 is TGTGCCTGCCACAGGAGCTACGAGCAGTACTTC. Amino acid sequence: CACHRSYEQYF.

This clone was counted a few times. The chain has TRBV3-1 (or the pseudogene TRBV3-2) and TRBJ2-3; 9 bases align to TRBD2. With 0 bases clipped from V and 4 bases from J, the junction kept 5 bases outside the gene matches. CDR1 LGHDT and CDR2 YNNKEL come from the germline V gene (reference sequence). The CDR3 spans 16 residues. For the CDR3, the DNA is TGTGCCAGCAGCCAAGATCGCGGGGGGGCCCCAGATACGCAGTATTTT. This codes for CASSQDRGGAPDTQYF.

The CDR3 protein is CASIPGGDRNIQYF. Here the CDR3 DNA reads TGTGCCAGCATCCCCGGAGGGGACAGAAACATTCAGTACTTC. The chain combines TRBV28 with TRBJ2-4; D is possibly TRBD1 (7 bases). V dropped 7 bases and J dropped 6 bases, with 16 bases sitting between them. Germline assignment: CDR1 MDHEN and CDR2 SYDVKM. The CDR3 covers 14 residues.

The rearrangement links TRBV3-1 (or the pseudogene TRBV3-2) to TRBJ2-3, with D possibly matching TRBD1 (5 bases). The germline gives CDR1 LGHDT, CDR2 YNNKEL (reference sequence). The V and J ends lost 4 bases and 3 bases respectively, with 17 bases between them. The CDR3 has 16 residues. Written as DNA, the CDR3 is TGTGCCAGCAGCCTCATTTTAGGGGTGGGAACAGATACGCAGTATTTT. Amino acid sequence: CASSLILGVGTDTQYF.

V gene TRBV10-3 combines with J gene TRBJ2-1; 9 nucleotides line up with TRBD1. CDR3 length equals 15 residues. Germline V gives CDR1 ENHRY, CDR2 SYGVKD. Trimming removed 9 bases from V and 10 bases from J; junction bases left unmatched: 16. The CDR3 spells CAIGGGQGTLGEQFF. The CDR3 DNA is TGTGCCATTGGGGGTGGACAGGGGACCCTAGGGGAGCAGTTCTTC.

J is TRBJ2-7 and V is TRBV7-9, with 11 bases matching TRBD2. Germline V lookup: CDR1 SEHNR, CDR2 FQNEAQ (reference sequence). The CDR3 totals 12 residues. J gave up 5 bases and V 7 bases, and 1 base lay outside the gene matches. This CDR3 reads CASKLAGDEQYF. CDR3 DNA: TGTGCCAGCAAACTAGCGGGGGACGAGCAGTACTTC.